This TCR beta chain was identified during a study of T-cell memory formation after mild COVID-19. Study-level information: TCR clusters were mostly donor specific.

Findings of the study overall: Later expanders leaned CD4+, whereas day 15 to 85 contracting clones were balanced CD4/CD8. Researchers found some responding clones in pre-infection memory, a sign that cross-reactive memory joined. Among CD4+ contracting clones, most were CM and EM, and CD8+ ones EMRA.

The CDR3 runs to 18 residues. The germline gives CDR1 SEHNR, CDR2 FQNEAQ (reference sequence). V was clipped by 3 bases and J by 0 bases, with 15 bases between them. Note on this clonotype: Its antigen is as yet unknown.

TCRdb independently ran MiXCR on the 5' RACE reads; one entry per CDR3 protein. In the table there are some 450,000 distinct CDR3 sequences, roughly 20% of which are singletons. The sequence was collected from an adult woman who had mild COVID-19 (a few samples of this study predate the infection). Cell type and time point are not known. Input material: PBMCs or a T cell subset sorted from them (not recorded which). The gene calls are TRBV7-9 and TRBJ2-6; TRBD1 or TRBD2 may be the D gene (5 bases each). CDR3 sequence (DNA): TGTGCCAGCAGCTTTAGGGCGGATGGGGGCTCTGGGGCCAACGTCCTGACTTTC. It codes for CASSFRADGGSGANVLTF.